One T cell receptor beta chain is described in this entry. Profiled with immunoSEQ multiplex PCR; TCRdb holds only in-frame clones, not every one. The sample includes some 15,000 clones, around 75% of them seen just once. Germline CDR1 and CDR2: SGHTA and FQGNSA. The V end lost 0 bases, the J end lost 6 bases, and 12 bases lay between the germline ends. This CDR3 spans 15 amino acids. The data derive from a study of blood T cell repertoires in COVID-19. The TCR originated in a man in his sixties with acute or convalescent COVID-19. Sequenced input: peripheral blood. The chain recombines TRBV7-2 with TRBJ1-3; D may be TRBD1 (5 bases). The CDR3 region has the DNA TGTGCCAGCAGCTTAGCTGTGACAGCTCAAAACACCATATATTTT. This sequence encodes CASSLAVTAQNTIYF.